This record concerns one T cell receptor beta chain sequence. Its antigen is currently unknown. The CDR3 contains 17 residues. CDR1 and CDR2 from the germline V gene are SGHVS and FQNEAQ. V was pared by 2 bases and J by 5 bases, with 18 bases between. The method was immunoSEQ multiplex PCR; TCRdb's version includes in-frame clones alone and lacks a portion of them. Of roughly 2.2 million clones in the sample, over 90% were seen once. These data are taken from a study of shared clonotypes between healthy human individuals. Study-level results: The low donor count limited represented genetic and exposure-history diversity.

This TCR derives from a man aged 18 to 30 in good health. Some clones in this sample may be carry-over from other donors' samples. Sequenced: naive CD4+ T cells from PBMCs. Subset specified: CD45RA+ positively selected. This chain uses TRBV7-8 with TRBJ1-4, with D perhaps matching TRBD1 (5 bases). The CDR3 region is CASSLFNTGGGNEKLFF. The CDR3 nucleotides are TGTGCCAGCAGCTTATTTAACACTGGGGGTGGAAATGAAAAACTGTTTTTT.